One and the same sample provided the 5 T cell receptor beta chains below, sequenced in a study of primary melanoma T cells and metastatic recurrence. Here immunoSEQ multiplex PCR was the method, and the copy in TCRdb shows in-frame clones only, minus some. This sample has 300 or so clones, with over 75% found just once. The sequenced material came from melanoma tumor tissue. These TCRs come from a human donor with melanoma.

The chain employs TRBV9 and TRBJ1-6, with TRBD1 as a possible D gene (5 bases). CDR1 is SGDLS, CDR2 YYNGEE, per germline. V shed 2 bases and J shed 0 bases, with 9 bases lying between them. This CDR3 comprises 16 residues. CDR3 nucleotide sequence: TGTGCCAGCAGCGTGCAGGGCAGCTCCTATAATTCACCCCTCCACTTT. Translation: CASSVQGSSYNSPLHF.

J is TRBJ2-7 and V is TRBV28; D might be TRBD2 (6 bases). The length of the CDR3 is 14 residues. Germline V gives CDR1 MDHEN, CDR2 SYDVKM. Trimming took 8 bases from V and 3 from J, leaving 17 bases between them. CDR3 bases: TGTGCCAGCCAAAGTCCCCAGGGAGGCTACGAGCAGTACTTC. This translates into CASQSPQGGYEQYF.

The CDR3 loop is CASSQGNLGGLTEAFF. In DNA form, the CDR3 reads TGCGCCAGCAGCCAAGGGAACCTCGGGGGTCTCACTGAAGCTTTCTTT. V usage is TRBV1 and J usage is TRBJ1-1. TRBV1 is a recognized pseudogene. The CDR3 contains 16 residues.

V is TRBV28 and J is TRBJ2-1, with D hard to call. The CDR3 runs 16 residues. Between the trimmed V and J ends, which lost 4 bases and 0 bases, there was a span of 13 bases. Germline V CDR1 and CDR2: MDHEN, SYDVKM. CDR3 in DNA: TGTGCCAGCAGTTCCCCCGGGCAGAGCTCCTACAATGAGCAGTTCTTC. Protein product: CASSSPGQSSYNEQFF.

The chain employs TRBV15 and TRBJ2-3; D gene uncertain. V gave up 6 bases and J gave up 2 bases, with 15 bases separating them. The CDR3 is 15 amino acids. From germline, CDR1 is LNHNV and CDR2 YYDKDF (reference sequence). CDR3 sequence: CATRSETLITDTQYF. The CDR3 nucleotides read TGTGCCACCAGATCTGAGACACTAATCACAGATACGCAGTATTTT.